The 18 T cell receptor beta chains presented below share a single source sample, sequenced in a study of regulatory T cells in long-lasting Graves disease. The sample's time point: newly diagnosed GD, antithyroid drugs for less than 3 months. TCR sequences were obtained from RNA taken from PBMCs. iRepertoire HTBI primers and Arm-PCR of CDR3 regions built TCR beta libraries. Each CDR3 protein is one row after TCRdb ran MiXCR on the multiplex PCR reads. The data hold about 440,000 distinct CDR3 sequences, with about 15% observed a single time. A further study also used this sample, focusing on T cells in Graves' hyperthyroidism and ophthalmopathy.

The material sequenced was peripheral blood mononuclear cells (PBMCs), taken at new diagnosis, from a patient treated with antithyroid drugs. Source of these receptors: a woman in her 30s with Graves disease.

This clonotype was observed a few times. The junction shows a germline mismatch at one end, possibly a read error. The chain employs TRBV12-3 or TRBV12-4 and TRBJ1-3; D uncertain. The CDR3 is 13 residues long. Here the CDR3 reads CASTSDTGNAIYF. The CDR3 DNA reads as TGTGCCAGCACCTCTGATACTGGAAACGCCATATATTTT.

Many counts were recorded for this clonotype. CDR3: CASSLTHPTAYNEQFF. The CDR3 nucleotides read TGCGCCAGCAGCTTGACTCACCCCACCGCCTACAATGAGCAGTTCTTC. This chain uses TRBV5-1 with TRBJ2-1, with D unclear. The germline gives CDR1 SGHRS, CDR2 YFSETQ. Trimming took 1 base from V and 2 from J, leaving 13 bases between them. The CDR3 loop spans 16 amino acids. The variable domain in full, with the rest retrieved from reference TRBV5-1 and TRBJ2-1, is KAGVTQTPRYLIKTRGQQVTLSCSPISGHRSVSWYQQTPGQGLQFLFEYFSETQRNKGNFPGRFSGRQFSNSRSEMNVSTLELGDSALYLCASSLTHPTAYNEQFFGPGTRLTVL.

This clonotype was seen more than once but under ten times. A much larger clonotype is one base distant, so this may be a read error. The chain is built from TRBV3-1 and TRBJ2-3; D call uncertain. Germline assignment: CDR1 LGHDT and CDR2 YNNKEL (reference sequence). Trimming shortened V by 1 base and J by 2 bases, and 4 bases separated the two germline ends. CDR3 length equals 13 residues. DNA for the CDR3: TGTGCCAGCAGCCAAGCTAACACAGATACGCAGTATTTT. Protein product: CASSQANTDTQYF.

CDR3 nucleotides: TGTGCCACCAGGCACTCCGACAGGGTGGGGGAGCAGTACTTC. Protein product: CATRHSDRVGEQYF. V usage is TRBV15 and J usage is TRBJ2-7, with 7 nucleotides matching TRBD1. CDR1 is LNHNV, CDR2 YYDKDF, per germline (reference sequence). The CDR3 covers 14 residues. V was pared by 6 bases and J by 7 bases, with 12 bases of the junction left unmatched. Looking up the rest from reference TRBV15 and TRBJ2-7 gives the full variable domain: DAMVIQNPRYQVTQFGKPVTLSCSQTLNHNVMYWYQQKSSQAPKLLFHYYDKDFNNEADTPDNFQSRRPNTSFCFLDIRSPGLGDTAMYLCATRHSDRVGEQYFGPGTRLTVT.

This clonotype was detected many times. The V and J genes are TRBV18 and TRBJ1-1, with 8 bases aligning to TRBD1. There are 14 residues in the CDR3. Germline V gene data show CDR1 as KGHSH and CDR2 as LQKENI. J lost 4 bases, V lost 3 bases, and 4 bases had no gene match. The DNA of the CDR3 is TGTGCCAGCTCACCGCGGACAGGGAGCACTGAAGCTTTCTTT. Translation gives CASSPRTGSTEAFF.

In its sample, this clonotype was seen once. A much more abundant neighbour one base away suggests this may be a read error. The CDR3 sequence: CASSEGLDTGELFF. DNA of the CDR3: TGTGCCAGCAGTGAGGGACTAGACACCGGGGAGCTGTTTTTT. The chain employs TRBV6-4 and TRBJ2-2; 8 bases align to TRBD2. With 3 bases clipped from V and 3 bases from J, the junction kept 0 bases outside the gene matches. Germline lookup yields CDR1 MRHNA and CDR2 SNTAGT. The CDR3 is 14 amino acids.

The chain employs TRBV19 and TRBJ1-4; D is possibly TRBD1 (6 bases). Germline CDR1 LNHDA, CDR2 SQIVND (reference sequence). V lost 8 bases and J lost 4, with 17 bases in between. CDR3 length: 15 residues. CDR3 in amino acids: CASLPRDTINEKLFF. As DNA, the CDR3 is TGTGCCAGTTTACCGCGGGACACTATTAATGAAAAACTGTTTTTT.

In this sample, this clonotype turned up a few times. The junction differs from germline at one of its ends, possibly a read error. The chain joins TRBV6-1 to TRBJ1-2; 8 nucleotides match TRBD1. This CDR3 spans 13 amino acids. The V gene's germline CDR1 is MNHNS and CDR2 SASEGT. CDR3 loop: CASRARGLYGYTF. The DNA of the CDR3 is TGCGCCAGCAGGGCCAGGGGGCTGTATGGCTACACCTTC.

This clonotype was observed many times. The chain carries TRBV5-1 and TRBJ2-2; 7 nucleotides agree with TRBD1. Germline V gene lookup returns CDR1 SGHRS and CDR2 YFSETQ. The CDR3 spans 14 residues. V shed 4 bases and J 7 bases; nucleotides not matched to a gene: 7. CDR3 sequence (DNA): TGCGCCAGCAGCCTGACAGGGATGGACGGGGAGCTGTTTTTT. The encoded protein is CASSLTGMDGELFF.

This clonotype was detected a few times. The rearrangement links TRBV20-1 to TRBJ2-7; TRBD1 matches 10 bases. V lost 5 bases, J lost 7 bases, and 11 bases stayed unmatched. Germline V CDR1 and CDR2: DFQATT, SNEGSKA (reference sequence). This CDR3 has 14 amino acids. In DNA, the CDR3 is TGCAGTGCTCCATCTGACAGGGGGCGAAGGGAGCAGTACTTC. Protein sequence: CSAPSDRGRREQYF.

The chain carries TRBV20-1 and TRBJ2-1; D may be TRBD2 (5 bases). Trimming left V 6 bases short and J 3 bases short, with 12 bases between. The CDR3 is 13 amino acids. CDR1 is DFQATT, CDR2 SNEGSKA, per germline (reference sequence). CDR3 region: CSAPRRDYNEQFF. In nucleotides, the CDR3 is TGCAGTGCACCCCGACGGGACTACAATGAGCAGTTCTTC.

This clonotype was detected many times. The DNA of the CDR3 is TGTGCCAGACTAATTCGGACAGGGATGATGGATAGCAATCAGCCCCAGCATTTT. Its protein is CARLIRTGMMDSNQPQHF. The chain uses TRBV27 and TRBJ1-5, with 8 positions matching TRBD1. This CDR3 is 18 amino acids long. Trimming took 9 bases from V and 0 from J; bases not matched to a gene: 16. The V gene's germline CDR1 is MNHEY and CDR2 SMNVEV (reference sequence).

The rearrangement uses TRBV7-8 and TRBJ1-2; 10 bases line up with TRBD1. The germline gives CDR1 SGHVS, CDR2 FQNEAQ. The CDR3 runs to 16 residues. Trimming took 3 bases from V and 1 from J; bases not matched to a gene: 5. The CDR3 reads CASSLPRDRGNYGYTF. In DNA form, the CDR3 reads TGTGCCAGCAGCTTGCCCCGGGACAGGGGTAACTATGGCTACACCTTC.

There are many counts of this clonotype. V gene TRBV7-2 combines with J gene TRBJ1-1; 7 bases are shared with TRBD1. The CDR3 runs 15 residues. The V segment lost 4 bases and the J segment 1 base; nucleotides outside the gene matches: 6. Germline values: CDR1 SGHTA, CDR2 FQGNSA. In nucleotides, the CDR3 is TGTGCCAGCAGCTCCGACAGGGCAGGGAACACTGAAGCTTTCTTT. Encoded protein: CASSSDRAGNTEAFF.

This clonotype appeared many times. The chain uses TRBV28 and TRBJ1-2; the D is unclear. V was trimmed by 4 bases and J by 8 bases, leaving 20 bases between them. Germline CDR1 and CDR2: MDHEN and SYDVKM. The CDR3 has 15 residues. The CDR3 DNA sequence: TGTGCCAGCAGTTCCCACACGTCCACCCCCGGAGGCTACACCTTC. As protein: CASSSHTSTPGGYTF.

This clonotype was seen a handful of times. This sequence joins TRBV5-1 and TRBJ1-3, with a tentative D call TRBD1 (5 bases). The CDR3 covers 13 residues. Germline V gene lookup returns CDR1 SGHRS and CDR2 YFSETQ. Trimming removed 3 bases at V and 1 base at J, with 5 bases between. The CDR3 DNA sequence: TGCGCCAGCAGCTGGACATCTGGAAACACCATATATTTT. It encodes CASSWTSGNTIYF.

This clonotype was found many times. This chain joins TRBV28 and TRBJ1-5; D gene ambiguous. The V and J ends lost 5 bases and 9 bases respectively, with 17 bases between them. This CDR3 has 14 amino acids. The germline V gene encodes CDR1 MDHEN and CDR2 SYDVKM. The CDR3: CASSPREPLGPQHF. Here the CDR3 DNA reads TGTGCCAGCAGTCCTCGGGAACCCCTGGGGCCCCAGCATTTT. Drawing the rest from reference TRBV28 and TRBJ1-5, the complete variable domain is DVKVTQSSRYLVKRTGEKVFLECVQDMDHENMFWYRQDPGLGLRLIYFSYDVKMKEKGDIPEGYSVSREKKERFSLILESASTNQTSMYLCASSPREPLGPQHFGDGTRLSIL.

This clonotype has ten or more counts. The genes are TRBV20-1 and TRBJ2-7; 11 bases agree with TRBD2. This CDR3 has 15 residues. The V gene end was trimmed by 2 bases and the J gene end by 0 bases; junction bases not matched to a gene: 3. CDR1 and CDR2 from the germline V gene are DFQATT and SNEGSKA (reference sequence). The CDR3 nucleotides are TGCAGTGCTAGACAACTAGCGGGAGACTCCTACGAGCAGTACTTC. Its translation: CSARQLAGDSYEQYF.